A single T cell receptor beta chain is shown here with its context. Its antigen specificity is not known. One base away there is no much larger clone; base qualities are not given. The CDR3 runs 13 residues from the cysteine to the phenylalanine. The CDR3 DNA has 39 bases and is translated from base 1. V was cut back by 0 bases and J by 4 bases, leaving a gap of 3 bases between them. CDR1 and CDR2, per the germline V gene, are WSHSY and SAAADI. This entry is derived from a study of T cell responses to AZD1222 COVID-19 vaccine (dated by TCRdb to about 2021). For the wider study: AZD1222 recipients with second doses at about 4 weeks or about 12 weeks were pooled, because spike-specific TCR depth and breadth did not differ between schedules. A total of about 230 trial participants underwent TCR sequencing, of whom some 210 received two doses of AZD1222 and 26 received two doses of the MenACWY control vaccine. Enrollment into the trials was organized by age into subgroups of 18-55, 56-69 and 70-plus years, and those subgroups contained about 160, 30 and 59 TCR-sequenced participants, respectively.

The label giving this sample's time point can be read as: baseline before first vaccination. The vaccinee samples were drawn from two UK trials, COV001 and COV002, one of which was a single-blind randomized controlled phase 2/3 trial testing AZD1222 (ChAdOx1 nCoV-19) in healthy adults. For TCRbeta chain sequencing, PBMC samples were collected from trial participants at day 0 and at day 28 after the second dose. Study-wide conclusions, independent of this receptor: Participants were mostly white British and included more females than males, and it was suggested by the authors that clonal diversity may have been underestimated. In the small 56-69-year group, the increase in depth fell short of significance, most likely because of low power. Spike-specific TCR breadth and depth rose significantly after two AZD1222 doses compared with day 0 and with MenACWY recipients. Nearly half of unique spike-specific TCRs reportedly recognized epitopes outside regions mutated in the B.1.351 and B.1.1.7 variants. The whole spike protein was spanned by vaccine-associated CD4 TCRs, and dominant responses were seen in regions 160-218 and 743-854. Because no day 14 peak-response samples were available, the repertoires could be characterized only after the peak T cell response. Conclusions about previously exposed vaccinees were limited because only six AZD1222 recipients were SARS-CoV-2 seropositive at baseline.

The CDR3 regions of human TCRbeta chains were subjected to immunosequencing. Per the source publication's procedure: TCRs in the repertoires were matched against a reference library of SARS-CoV-2-specific TCRs that had been generated with the MIRA antigen-specificity platform. Breadth was defined as the fraction of unique TCRs that were SARS-CoV-2-associated, and depth was defined as the fraction of total T cells that were SARS-CoV-2-associated. Using the MIRA data, every spike-specific TCR was mapped to the spike region that the TCR reacted to and assigned to either a CD4 or a CD8 class. Log10-transformed breadth and depth values were compared by one-way ANOVA with Sidak's multiple comparisons tests. Here the immuneACCESS table is served through TCRdb, limited to in-frame sequences with V and J called. Missing clones are a known gap in these copies; in checked studies unresolved V genes cover under half, and the rest lacks a known reason. That table gives V, J and clone size, and the DNA gave D and trimming. The sample table holds tens of thousands of clones, of which over 75% were seen once. The top ten hold 10% of the sample.

This receptor was identified in an adult in good health. Recombination joined TRBV10-2 with TRBJ2-2; the D segment cannot be called with confidence. This sample comprised peripheral blood, obtained on day 0 of AZD1222 vaccination. The CDR3 amino acid sequence is: CASSESGTGELFF. The bases read TGCGCCAGCAGTGAGTCAGGCACCGGGGAGCTGTTTTTT.